This T cell receptor (beta chain) was captured in a study of blood T cells in healthy people across ages. Details on this clonotype: A read error may explain this, as a much larger clone is one base away.

A second PCR of roughly 7 to 11 cycles used a sample-barcoded 5' primer and a J-beta primer mix. One entry per CDR3 protein results from TCRdb running MiXCR on the 5' RACE reads. The sample records just under 900,000 distinct CDR3 sequences, under 30% being singletons. This sequence originates from a woman of 80 years or more in good health. Sequencing input: blood.

The CDR3 region has the DNA TGCGGTGCTAGCGGCGGCCTCTATGGCTACACCTTC. Protein sequence: CGASGGLYGYTF. The chain couples TRBV20-1 to TRBJ1-2; D is unclear. The germline gives CDR1 DFQATT, CDR2 SNEGSKA (reference sequence). The CDR3 extends over 12 amino acids.